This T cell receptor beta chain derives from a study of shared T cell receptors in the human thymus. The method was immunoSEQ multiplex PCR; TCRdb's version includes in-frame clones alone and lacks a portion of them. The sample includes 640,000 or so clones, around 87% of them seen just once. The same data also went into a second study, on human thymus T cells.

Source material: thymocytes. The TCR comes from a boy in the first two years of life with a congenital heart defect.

CDR3 nucleotides: TGTGCCAGCAGTTACCCAGGGGTTAACACTGAAGCTTTCTTT. Amino acids: CASSYPGVNTEAFF. V is TRBV6-6 and J is TRBJ1-1; D is perhaps TRBD1 (6 bases). Germline V lookup: CDR1 MNHNY, CDR2 SVGAGI (reference sequence). Between the trimmed V and J ends, which lost 2 bases and 2 bases, there was a span of 9 bases. The CDR3 extends over 14 amino acids.